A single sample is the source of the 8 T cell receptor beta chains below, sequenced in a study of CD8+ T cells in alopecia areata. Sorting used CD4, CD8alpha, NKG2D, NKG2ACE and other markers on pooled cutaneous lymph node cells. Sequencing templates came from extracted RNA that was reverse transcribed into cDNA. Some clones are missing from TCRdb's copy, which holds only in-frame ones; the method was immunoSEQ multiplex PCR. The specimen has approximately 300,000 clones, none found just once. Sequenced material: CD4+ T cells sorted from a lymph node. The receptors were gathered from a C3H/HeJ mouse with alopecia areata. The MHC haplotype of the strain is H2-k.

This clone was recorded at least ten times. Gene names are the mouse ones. CDR3 DNA (partial): TGTGCCAGCAGTATCCCTCCGGGACAGGGGGCAGAA. It is translated as CASSIPPGQGAE. From start to end, the CDR3 is CASSIPPGQGAETLYF. The V call is TRBV19, the J call TRBJ2-3; 10 bases agree with TRBD1. The read terminates 4 residues ahead of where the CDR3 ends, so the germline J gene completes it. Germline-derived CDR1 and CDR2 are FNHDT and SITEND (reference sequence). CDR3 length: 16 amino acids. Trimming at V came to 2 bases and at J to 3 bases, leaving 6 bases not matched to a gene.

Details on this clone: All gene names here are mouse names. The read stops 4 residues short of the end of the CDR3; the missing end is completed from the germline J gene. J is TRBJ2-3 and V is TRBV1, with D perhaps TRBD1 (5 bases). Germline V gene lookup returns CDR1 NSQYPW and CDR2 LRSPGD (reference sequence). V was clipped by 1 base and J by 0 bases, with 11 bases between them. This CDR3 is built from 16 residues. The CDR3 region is CTCSAGQGGSAETLYF. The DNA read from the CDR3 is TGCACCTGCAGTGCAGGGCAGGGAGGAAGTGCAGAA.

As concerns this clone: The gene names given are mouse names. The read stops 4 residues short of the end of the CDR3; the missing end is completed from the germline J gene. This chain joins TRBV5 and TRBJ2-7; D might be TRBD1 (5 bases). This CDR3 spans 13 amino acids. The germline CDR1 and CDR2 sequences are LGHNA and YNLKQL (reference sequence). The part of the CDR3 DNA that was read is TGTGCCAGCAGCCAAGATGGAGGGGAT. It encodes CASSQDGGD. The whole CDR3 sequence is CASSQDGGDEQYF.

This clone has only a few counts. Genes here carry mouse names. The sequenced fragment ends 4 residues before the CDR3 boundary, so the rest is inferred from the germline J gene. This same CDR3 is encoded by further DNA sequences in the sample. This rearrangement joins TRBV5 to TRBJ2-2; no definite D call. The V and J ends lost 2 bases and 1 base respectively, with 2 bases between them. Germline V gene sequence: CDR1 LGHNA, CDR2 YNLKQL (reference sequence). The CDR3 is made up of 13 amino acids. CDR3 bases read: TGTGCCAGCAGCCAACAAAACACCGGG. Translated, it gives CASSQQNTG. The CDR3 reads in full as CASSQQNTGQLYF.

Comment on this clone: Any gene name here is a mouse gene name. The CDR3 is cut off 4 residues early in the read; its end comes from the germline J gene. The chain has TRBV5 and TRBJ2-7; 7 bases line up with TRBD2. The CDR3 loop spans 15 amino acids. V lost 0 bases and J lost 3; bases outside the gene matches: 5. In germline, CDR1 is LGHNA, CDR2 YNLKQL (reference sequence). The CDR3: CASSQDLGDLYEQYF. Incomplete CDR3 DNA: TGTGCCAGCAGCCAAGATCTGGGGGACCTCTAT.

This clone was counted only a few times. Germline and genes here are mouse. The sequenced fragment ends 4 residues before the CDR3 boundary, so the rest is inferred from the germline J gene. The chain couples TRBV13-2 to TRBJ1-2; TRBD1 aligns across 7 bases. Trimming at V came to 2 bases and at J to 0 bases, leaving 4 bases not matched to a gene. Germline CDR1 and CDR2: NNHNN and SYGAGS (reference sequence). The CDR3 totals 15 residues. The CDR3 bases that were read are TGTGCCAGCGGTGACTACACAGGGGCAAACTCC. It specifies CASGDYTGANS. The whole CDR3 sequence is CASGDYTGANSDYTF.

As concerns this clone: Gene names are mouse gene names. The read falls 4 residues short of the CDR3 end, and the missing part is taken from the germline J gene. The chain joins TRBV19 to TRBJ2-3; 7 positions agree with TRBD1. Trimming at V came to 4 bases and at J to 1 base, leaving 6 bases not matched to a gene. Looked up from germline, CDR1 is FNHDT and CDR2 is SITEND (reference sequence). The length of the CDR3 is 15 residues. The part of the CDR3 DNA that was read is TGTGCCAGCAGTCCACAGGGGATTGGTGCAGAA. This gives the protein CASSPQGIGAE. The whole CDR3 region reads CASSPQGIGAETLYF.

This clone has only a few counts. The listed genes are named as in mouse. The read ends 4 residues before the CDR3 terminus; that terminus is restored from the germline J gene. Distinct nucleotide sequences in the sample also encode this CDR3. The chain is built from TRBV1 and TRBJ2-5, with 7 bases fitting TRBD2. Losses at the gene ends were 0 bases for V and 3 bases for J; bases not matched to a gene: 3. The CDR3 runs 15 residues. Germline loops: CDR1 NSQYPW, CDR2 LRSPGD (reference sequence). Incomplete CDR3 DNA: TGCACCTGCAGTGCAGATACGGGGGGGCAAGAC. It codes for CTCSADTGGQD. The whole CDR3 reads CTCSADTGGQDTQYF.